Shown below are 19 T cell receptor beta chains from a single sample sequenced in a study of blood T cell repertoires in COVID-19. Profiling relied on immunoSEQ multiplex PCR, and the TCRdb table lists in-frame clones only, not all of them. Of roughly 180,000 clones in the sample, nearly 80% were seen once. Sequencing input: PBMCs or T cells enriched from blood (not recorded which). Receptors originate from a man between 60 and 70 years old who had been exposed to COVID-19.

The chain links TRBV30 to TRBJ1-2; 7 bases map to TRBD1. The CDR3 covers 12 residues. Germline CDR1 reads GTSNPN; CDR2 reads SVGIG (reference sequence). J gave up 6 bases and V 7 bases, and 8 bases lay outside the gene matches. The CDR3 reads CALAQGGHGYTF. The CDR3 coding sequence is TGTGCCTTAGCTCAGGGGGGCCATGGCTACACCTTC.

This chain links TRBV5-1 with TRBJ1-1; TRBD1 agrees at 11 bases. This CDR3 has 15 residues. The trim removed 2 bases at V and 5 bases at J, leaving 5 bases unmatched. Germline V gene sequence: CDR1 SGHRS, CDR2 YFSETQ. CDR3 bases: TGCGCCAGCAGCTTCGGACAGGGGGCTCAGACTGAAGCTTTCTTT. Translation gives CASSFGQGAQTEAFF.

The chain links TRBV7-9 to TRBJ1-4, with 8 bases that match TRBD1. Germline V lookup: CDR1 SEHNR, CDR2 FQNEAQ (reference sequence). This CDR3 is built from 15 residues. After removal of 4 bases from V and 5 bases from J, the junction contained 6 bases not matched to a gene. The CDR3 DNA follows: TGTGCCAGCAGCTGGGGGACAGGCATAAATGAAAAACTGTTTTTT. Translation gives CASSWGTGINEKLFF. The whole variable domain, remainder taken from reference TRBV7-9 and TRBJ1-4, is DTGVSQNPRHKITKRGQNVTFRCDPISEHNRLYWYRQTLGQGPEFLTYFQNEAQLEKSRLLSDRFSAERPKGSFSTLEIQRTEQGDSAMYLCASSWGTGINEKLFFGSGTQLSVL.

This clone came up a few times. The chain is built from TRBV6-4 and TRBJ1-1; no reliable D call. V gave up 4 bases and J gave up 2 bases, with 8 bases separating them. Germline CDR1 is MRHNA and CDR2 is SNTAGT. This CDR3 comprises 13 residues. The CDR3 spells CASSGGRNTEAFF. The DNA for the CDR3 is TGTGCCAGCAGTGGAGGGAGAAACACTGAAGCTTTCTTT.

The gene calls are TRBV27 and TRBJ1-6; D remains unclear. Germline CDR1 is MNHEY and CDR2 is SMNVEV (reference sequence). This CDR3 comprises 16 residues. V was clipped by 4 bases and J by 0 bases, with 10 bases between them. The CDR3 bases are TGTGCCAGCAGTTCAACTTCGGGCTCCTATAATTCACCCCTCCACTTT. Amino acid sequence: CASSSTSGSYNSPLHF.

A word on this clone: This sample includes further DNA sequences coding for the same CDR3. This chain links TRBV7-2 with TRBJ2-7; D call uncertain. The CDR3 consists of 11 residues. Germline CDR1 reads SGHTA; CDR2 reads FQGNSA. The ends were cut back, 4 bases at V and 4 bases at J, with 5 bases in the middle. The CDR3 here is CASSSLYEQYF. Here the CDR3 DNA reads TGTGCCAGCAGCTCCCTTTACGAGCAGTACTTC. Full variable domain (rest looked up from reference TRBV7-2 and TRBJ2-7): GAGVSQSPSNKVTEKGKDVELRCDPISGHTALYWYRQSLGQGLEFLIYFQGNSAPDKSGLPSDRFSAERTGGSVSTLTIQRTQQEDSAVYLCASSSLYEQYFGPGTRLTVT.

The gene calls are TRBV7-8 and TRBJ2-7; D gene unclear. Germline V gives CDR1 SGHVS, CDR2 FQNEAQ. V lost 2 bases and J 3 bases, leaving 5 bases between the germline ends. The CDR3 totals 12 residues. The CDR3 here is CASSLTGYEQYF. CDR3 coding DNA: TGTGCCAGCAGCTTAACCGGCTACGAGCAGTACTTC.

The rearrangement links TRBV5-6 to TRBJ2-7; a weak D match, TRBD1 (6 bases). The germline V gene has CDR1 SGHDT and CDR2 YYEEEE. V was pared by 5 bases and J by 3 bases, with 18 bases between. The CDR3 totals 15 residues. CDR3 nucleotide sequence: TGTGCCAGCAGTAAGAGGACAGCGATGGGCTACGAGCAGTACTTC. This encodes CASSKRTAMGYEQYF.

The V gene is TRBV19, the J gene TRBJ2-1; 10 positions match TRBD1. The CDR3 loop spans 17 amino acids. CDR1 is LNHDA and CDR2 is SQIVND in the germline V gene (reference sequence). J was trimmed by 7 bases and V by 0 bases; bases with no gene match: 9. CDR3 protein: CASSIDPTGGLKNEQFF. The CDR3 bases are TGTGCCAGTAGTATAGATCCGACAGGGGGCTTAAAGAATGAGCAGTTCTTC.

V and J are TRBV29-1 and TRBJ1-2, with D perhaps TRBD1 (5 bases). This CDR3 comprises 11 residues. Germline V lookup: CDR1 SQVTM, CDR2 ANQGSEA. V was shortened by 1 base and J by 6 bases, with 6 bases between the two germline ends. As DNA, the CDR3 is TGCAGCGTTGAAGGGGGGGATGGCTACACCTTC. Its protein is CSVEGGDGYTF.

CDR3 in amino acids: CASSPSGGARETQYF. The CDR3, as DNA: TGTGCCAGCAGCCCCTCGGGGGGGGCGCGGGAGACCCAGTACTTC. V usage is TRBV7-3 and J usage is TRBJ2-5; 8 nucleotides line up with TRBD2. From germline, CDR1 is SGHTA and CDR2 FQGTGA. The length of the CDR3 is 15 residues. V was clipped by 5 bases and J by 5 bases; unmatched bases: 10.

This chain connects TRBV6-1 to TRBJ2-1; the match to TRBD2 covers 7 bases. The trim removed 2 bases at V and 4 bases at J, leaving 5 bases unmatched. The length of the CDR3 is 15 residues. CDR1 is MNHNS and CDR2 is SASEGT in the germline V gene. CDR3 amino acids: CASSERAGAYNEQFF. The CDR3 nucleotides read TGTGCCAGCAGTGAAAGGGCGGGAGCTTACAATGAGCAGTTCTTC.

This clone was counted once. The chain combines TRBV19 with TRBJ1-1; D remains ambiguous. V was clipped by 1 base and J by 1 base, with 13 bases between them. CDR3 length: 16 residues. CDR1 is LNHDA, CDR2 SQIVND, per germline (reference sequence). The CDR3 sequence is CASSIGPGRTNTEAFF. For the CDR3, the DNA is TGTGCCAGTAGTATAGGCCCGGGGAGGACGAACACTGAAGCTTTCTTT.

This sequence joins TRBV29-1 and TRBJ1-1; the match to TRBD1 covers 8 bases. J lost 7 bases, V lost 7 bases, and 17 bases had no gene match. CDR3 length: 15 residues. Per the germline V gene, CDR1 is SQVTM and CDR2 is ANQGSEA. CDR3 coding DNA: TGCAGCGCCCTACAGGGGGTCCCTTTCGGTGGTGAAGCTTTCTTT. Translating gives CSALQGVPFGGEAFF.

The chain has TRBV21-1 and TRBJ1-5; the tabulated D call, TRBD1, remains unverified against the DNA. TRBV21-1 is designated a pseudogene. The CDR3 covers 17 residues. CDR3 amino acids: CASSKAPFSRVNQPQHF. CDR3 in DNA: TGTGCCAGCAGCAAAGCGCCGTTCTCCAGGGTCAATCAGCCCCAGCATTTT.

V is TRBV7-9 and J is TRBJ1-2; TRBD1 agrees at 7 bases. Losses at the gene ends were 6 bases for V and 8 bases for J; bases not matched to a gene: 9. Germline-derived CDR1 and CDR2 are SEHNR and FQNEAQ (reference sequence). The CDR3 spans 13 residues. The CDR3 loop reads CASRPTGEGGYTF. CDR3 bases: TGTGCCAGCAGGCCAACAGGGGAAGGGGGCTACACCTTC.

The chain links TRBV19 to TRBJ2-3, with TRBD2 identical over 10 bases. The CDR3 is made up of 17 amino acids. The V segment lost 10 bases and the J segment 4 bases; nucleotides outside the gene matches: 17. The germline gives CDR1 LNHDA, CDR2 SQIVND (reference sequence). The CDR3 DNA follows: TGTGCCACCTCCTACCGGGGGACTAGCGATTTCCCAGATACGCAGTATTTT. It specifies CATSYRGTSDFPDTQYF. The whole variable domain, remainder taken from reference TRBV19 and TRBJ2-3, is DGGITQSPKYLFRKEGQNVTLSCEQNLNHDAMYWYRQDPGQGLRLIYYSQIVNDFQKGDIAEGYSVSREKKESFPLTVTSAQKNPTAFYLCATSYRGTSDFPDTQYFGPGTRLTVL.

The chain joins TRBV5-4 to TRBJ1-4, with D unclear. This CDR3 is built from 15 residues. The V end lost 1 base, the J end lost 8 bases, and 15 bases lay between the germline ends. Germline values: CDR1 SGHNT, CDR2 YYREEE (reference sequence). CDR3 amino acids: CASSLSSWGGEKLFF. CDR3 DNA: TGTGCCAGCAGCTTGTCCTCCTGGGGAGGGGAAAAACTGTTTTTT.

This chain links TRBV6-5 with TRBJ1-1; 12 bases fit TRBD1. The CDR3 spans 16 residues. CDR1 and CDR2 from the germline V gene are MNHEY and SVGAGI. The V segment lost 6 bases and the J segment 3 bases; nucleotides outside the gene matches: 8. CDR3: CASSYRDRGHDTEAFF. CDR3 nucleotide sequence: TGTGCCAGCAGCTACCGGGACAGGGGGCATGACACTGAAGCTTTCTTT.